This T cell receptor beta chain was identified during a study of shared clonotypes between healthy human individuals. CDR3 length: 16 residues. Germline loops: CDR1 SEHNR, CDR2 FQNEAQ (reference sequence). V was cut by 7 bases and J by 2 bases, with 20 bases left in between. Naive CD8 cells comprised CD45RO-negative, CCR7-positively selected cells, excluding terminally differentiated effector memory CD45RA+ cells. Sequenced by immunoSEQ multiplex PCR; TCRdb stores in-frame clones only, minus some. There are roughly 590,000 clones in the sample; about 95% occur only once, and around 0.11% lies in the top ten.

The chain recombines TRBV7-9 with TRBJ1-2; TRBD1 is a possible D gene (5 bases). This TCR was sampled from a woman in her twenties or thirties in good health. The sample comprised naive CD8+ T cells sorted from blood. CDR3 DNA: TGTGCCAGCAACGGGAGGGGACGGGCAGGGAACTATGGCTACACCTTC. It specifies CASNGRGRAGNYGYTF.